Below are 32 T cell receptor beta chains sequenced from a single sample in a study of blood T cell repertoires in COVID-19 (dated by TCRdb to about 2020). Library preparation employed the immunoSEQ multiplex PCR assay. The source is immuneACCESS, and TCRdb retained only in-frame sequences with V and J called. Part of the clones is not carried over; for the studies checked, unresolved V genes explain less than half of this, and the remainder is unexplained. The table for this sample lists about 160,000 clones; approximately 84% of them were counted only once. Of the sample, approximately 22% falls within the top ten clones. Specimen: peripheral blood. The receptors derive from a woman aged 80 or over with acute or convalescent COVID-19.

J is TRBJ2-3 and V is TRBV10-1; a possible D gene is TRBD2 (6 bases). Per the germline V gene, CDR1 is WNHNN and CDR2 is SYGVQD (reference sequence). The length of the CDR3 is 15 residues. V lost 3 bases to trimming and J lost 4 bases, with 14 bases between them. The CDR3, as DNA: TGCGCCAGCAGTGACGGCGGGAATTCTCCAGATACGCAGTATTTT. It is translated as CASSDGGNSPDTQYF.

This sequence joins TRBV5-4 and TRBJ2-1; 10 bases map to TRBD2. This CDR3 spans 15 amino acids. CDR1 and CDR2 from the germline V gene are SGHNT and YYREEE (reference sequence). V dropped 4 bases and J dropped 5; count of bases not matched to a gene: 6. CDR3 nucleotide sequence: TGTGCCAGCAGCCTGCCTAGCGGGAGCCACAATGAGCAGTTCTTC. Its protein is CASSLPSGSHNEQFF.

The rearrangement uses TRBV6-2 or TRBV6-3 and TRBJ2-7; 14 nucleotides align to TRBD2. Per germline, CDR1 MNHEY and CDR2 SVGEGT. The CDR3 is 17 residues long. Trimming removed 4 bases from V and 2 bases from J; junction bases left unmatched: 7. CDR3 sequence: CASSSSLTSGRAYEQYF. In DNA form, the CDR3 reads TGTGCCAGCAGTTCCTCATTGACTAGCGGGAGGGCCTACGAGCAGTACTTC.

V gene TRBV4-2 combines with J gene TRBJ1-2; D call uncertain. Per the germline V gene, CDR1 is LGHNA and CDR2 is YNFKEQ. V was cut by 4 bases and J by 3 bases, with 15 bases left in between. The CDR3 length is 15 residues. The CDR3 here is CASSPSGGRDYGYTF. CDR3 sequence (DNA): TGTGCCAGCAGCCCAAGTGGAGGGCGCGACTATGGCTACACCTTC.

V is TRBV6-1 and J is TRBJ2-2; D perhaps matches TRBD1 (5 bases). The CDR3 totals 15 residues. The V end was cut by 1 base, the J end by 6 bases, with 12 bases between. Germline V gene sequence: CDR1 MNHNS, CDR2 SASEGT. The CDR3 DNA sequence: TGTGCCAGCAGTGAAGAGGGGAAGGCGGCCGGGGAGCTGTTTTTT. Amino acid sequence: CASSEEGKAAGELFF.

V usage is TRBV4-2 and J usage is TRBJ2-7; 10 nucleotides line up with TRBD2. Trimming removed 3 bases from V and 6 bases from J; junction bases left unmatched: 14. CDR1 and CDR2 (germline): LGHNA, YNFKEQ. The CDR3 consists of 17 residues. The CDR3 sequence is CASSQGGAGGRVGEQYF. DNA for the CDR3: TGTGCCAGCAGCCAGGGTGGAGCGGGAGGGCGGGTCGGCGAGCAGTACTTC.

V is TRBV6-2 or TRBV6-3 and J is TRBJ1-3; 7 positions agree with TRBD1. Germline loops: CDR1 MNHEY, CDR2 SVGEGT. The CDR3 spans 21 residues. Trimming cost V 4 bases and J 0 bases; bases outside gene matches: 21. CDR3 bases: TGTGCCAGCAGTTTCAACGTCCGGGACAGCATCCTAGCATTCTCTGGAAACACCATATATTTT. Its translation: CASSFNVRDSILAFSGNTIYF.

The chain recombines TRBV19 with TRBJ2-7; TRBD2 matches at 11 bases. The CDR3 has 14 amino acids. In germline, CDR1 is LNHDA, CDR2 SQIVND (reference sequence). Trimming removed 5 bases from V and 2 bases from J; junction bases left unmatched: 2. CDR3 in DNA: TGTGCCAGTAGTGTACTAGCGGGAGCCTACGAGCAGTACTTC. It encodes CASSVLAGAYEQYF. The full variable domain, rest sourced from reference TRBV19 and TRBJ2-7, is DGGITQSPKYLFRKEGQNVTLSCEQNLNHDAMYWYRQDPGQGLRLIYYSQIVNDFQKGDIAEGYSVSREKKESFPLTVTSAQKNPTAFYLCASSVLAGAYEQYFGPGTRLTVT.

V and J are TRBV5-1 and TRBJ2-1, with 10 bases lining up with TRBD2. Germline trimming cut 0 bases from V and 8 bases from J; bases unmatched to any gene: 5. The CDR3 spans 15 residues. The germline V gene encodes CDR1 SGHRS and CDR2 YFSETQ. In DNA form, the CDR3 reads TGCGCCAGCAGCTTGGCACTAGCGGGAATCGATGAGCAGTTCTTC. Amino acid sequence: CASSLALAGIDEQFF. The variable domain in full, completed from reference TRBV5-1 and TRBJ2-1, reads KAGVTQTPRYLIKTRGQQVTLSCSPISGHRSVSWYQQTPGQGLQFLFEYFSETQRNKGNFPGRFSGRQFSNSRSEMNVSTLELGDSALYLCASSLALAGIDEQFFGPGTRLTVL.

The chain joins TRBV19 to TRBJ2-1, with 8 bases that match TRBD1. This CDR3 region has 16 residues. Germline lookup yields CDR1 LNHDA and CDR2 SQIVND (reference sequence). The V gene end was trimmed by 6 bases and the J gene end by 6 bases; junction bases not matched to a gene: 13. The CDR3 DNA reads TGTGCCAGTAGAGGGGAAAGGGACAGGTTTCCCAATGAGCAGTTCTTC. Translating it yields CASRGERDRFPNEQFF.

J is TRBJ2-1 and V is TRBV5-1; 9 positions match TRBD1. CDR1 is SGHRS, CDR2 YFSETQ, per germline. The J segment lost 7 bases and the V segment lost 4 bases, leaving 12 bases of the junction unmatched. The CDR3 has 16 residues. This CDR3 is CASSARAGQGGNEQFF. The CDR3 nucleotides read TGCGCCAGCAGCGCACGAGCGGGACAGGGTGGGAATGAGCAGTTCTTC.

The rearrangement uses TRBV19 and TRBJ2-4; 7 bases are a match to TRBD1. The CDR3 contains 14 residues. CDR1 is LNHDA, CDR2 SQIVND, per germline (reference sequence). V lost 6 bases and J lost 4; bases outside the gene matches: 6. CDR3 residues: CASRKPGQKNIQYF. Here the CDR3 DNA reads TGTGCCAGTAGGAAACCGGGACAGAAAAACATTCAGTACTTC.

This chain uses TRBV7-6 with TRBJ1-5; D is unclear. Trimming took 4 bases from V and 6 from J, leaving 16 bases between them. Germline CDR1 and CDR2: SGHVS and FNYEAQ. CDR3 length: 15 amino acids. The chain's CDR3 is CASSSTTGFGQPQHF. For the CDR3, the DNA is TGTGCCAGCAGCTCAACTACGGGGTTCGGTCAGCCCCAGCATTTT.

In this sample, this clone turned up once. The CDR3 protein is CASSLEPATSYEQYF. For the CDR3, the DNA is TGTGCCAGCAGCTTAGAGCCCGCTACCTCCTACGAGCAGTACTTC. The J gene is TRBJ2-7, the V gene TRBV5-5; D ambiguous. Germline V gene lookup returns CDR1 SGHKS and CDR2 YYEKEE (reference sequence). V lost 2 bases and J 0 bases, leaving 12 bases between the germline ends. The CDR3 loop spans 15 amino acids.

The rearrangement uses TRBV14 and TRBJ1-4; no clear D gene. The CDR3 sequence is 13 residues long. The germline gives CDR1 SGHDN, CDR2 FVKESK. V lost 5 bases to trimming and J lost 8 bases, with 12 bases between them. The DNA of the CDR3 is TGTGCCAGCAGCTCGCTCGAGGGCGAAAAACTGTTTTTT. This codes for CASSSLEGEKLFF.

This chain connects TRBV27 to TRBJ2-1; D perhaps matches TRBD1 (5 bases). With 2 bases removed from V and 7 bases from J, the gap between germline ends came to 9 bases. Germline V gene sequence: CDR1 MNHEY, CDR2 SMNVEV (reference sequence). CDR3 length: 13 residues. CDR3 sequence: CASSLTRVNEQFF. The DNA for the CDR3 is TGTGCCAGCAGTTTAACCAGGGTGAATGAGCAGTTCTTC.

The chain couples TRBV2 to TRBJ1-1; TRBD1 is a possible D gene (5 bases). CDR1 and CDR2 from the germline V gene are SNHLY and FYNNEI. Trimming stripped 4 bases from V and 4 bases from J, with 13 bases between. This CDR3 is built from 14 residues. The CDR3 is CASSGNPRVTEAFF. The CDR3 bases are TGTGCCAGCAGTGGTAACCCCAGGGTCACTGAAGCTTTCTTT.

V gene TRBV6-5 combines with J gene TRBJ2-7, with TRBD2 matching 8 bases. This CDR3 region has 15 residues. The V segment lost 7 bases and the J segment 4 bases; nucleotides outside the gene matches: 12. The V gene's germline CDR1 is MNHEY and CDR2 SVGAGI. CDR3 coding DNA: TGTGCCAGCACCCGCGCAGGGAGCGGGAGTTACGAGCAGTACTTC. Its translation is CASTRAGSGSYEQYF.

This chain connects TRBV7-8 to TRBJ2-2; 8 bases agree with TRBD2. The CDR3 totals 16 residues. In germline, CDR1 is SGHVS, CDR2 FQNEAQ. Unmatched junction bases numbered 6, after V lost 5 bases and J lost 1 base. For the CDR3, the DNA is TGTGCCAGCAGCACCCGACTAGCGCAGAACACCGGGGAGCTGTTTTTT. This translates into CASSTRLAQNTGELFF.

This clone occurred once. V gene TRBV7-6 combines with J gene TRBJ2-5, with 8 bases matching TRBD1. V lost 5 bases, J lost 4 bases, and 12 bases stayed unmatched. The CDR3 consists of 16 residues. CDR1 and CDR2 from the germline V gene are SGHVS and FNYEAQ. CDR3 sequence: CASSIPGQGMGETQYF. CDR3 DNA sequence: TGTGCCAGCAGCATACCAGGACAGGGCATGGGAGAGACCCAGTACTTC.

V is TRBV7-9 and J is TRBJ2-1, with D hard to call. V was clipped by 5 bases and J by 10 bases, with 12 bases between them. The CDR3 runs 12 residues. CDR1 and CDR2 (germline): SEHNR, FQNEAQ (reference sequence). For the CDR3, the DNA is TGTGCCAGCAGCCTTTCTCGAGAGGAGCAGTTCTTC. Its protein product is CASSLSREEQFF.

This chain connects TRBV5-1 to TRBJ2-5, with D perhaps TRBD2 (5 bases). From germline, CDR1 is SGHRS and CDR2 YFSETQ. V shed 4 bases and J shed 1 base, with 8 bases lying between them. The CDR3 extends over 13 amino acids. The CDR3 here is CASSGGPQETQYF. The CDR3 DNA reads TGCGCCAGCAGCGGCGGGCCCCAAGAGACCCAGTACTTC. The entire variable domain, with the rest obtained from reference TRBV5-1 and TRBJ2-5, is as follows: KAGVTQTPRYLIKTRGQQVTLSCSPISGHRSVSWYQQTPGQGLQFLFEYFSETQRNKGNFPGRFSGRQFSNSRSEMNVSTLELGDSALYLCASSGGPQETQYFGPGTRLLVL.

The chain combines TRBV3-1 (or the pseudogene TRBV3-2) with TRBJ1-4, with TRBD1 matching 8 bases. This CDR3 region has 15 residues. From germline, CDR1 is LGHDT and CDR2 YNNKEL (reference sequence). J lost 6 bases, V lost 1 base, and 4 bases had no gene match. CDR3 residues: CASSQVRGRYEKLFF. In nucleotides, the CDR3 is TGTGCCAGCAGCCAAGTCAGGGGGCGGTATGAAAAACTGTTTTTT.

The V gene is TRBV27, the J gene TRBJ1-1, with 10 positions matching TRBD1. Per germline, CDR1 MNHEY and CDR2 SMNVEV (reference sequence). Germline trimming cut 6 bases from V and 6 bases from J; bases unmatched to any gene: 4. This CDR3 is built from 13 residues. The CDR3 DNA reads TGTGCCAGCAGCCGGGACAGGGGATCTGAAGCTTTCTTT. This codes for CASSRDRGSEAFF.

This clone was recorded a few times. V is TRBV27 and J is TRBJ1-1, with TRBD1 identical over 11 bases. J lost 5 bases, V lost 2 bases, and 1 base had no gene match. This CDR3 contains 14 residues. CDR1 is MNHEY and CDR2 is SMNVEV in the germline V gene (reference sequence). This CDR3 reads CASSLGTGGTEAFF. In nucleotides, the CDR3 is TGTGCCAGCAGTTTAGGGACAGGGGGGACTGAAGCTTTCTTT.

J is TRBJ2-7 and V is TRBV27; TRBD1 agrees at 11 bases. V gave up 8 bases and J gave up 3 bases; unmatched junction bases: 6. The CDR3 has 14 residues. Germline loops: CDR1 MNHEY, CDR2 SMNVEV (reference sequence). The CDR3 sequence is CASGPGTGGYEQYF. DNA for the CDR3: TGTGCCAGCGGGCCCGGGACAGGGGGCTACGAGCAGTACTTC.

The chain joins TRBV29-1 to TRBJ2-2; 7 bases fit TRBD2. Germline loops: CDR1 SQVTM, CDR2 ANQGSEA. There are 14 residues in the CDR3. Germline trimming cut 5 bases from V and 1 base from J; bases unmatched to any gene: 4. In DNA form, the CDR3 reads TGCAGCGTTCGGGGAGGGCGGAACACCGGGGAGCTGTTTTTT. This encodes CSVRGGRNTGELFF.

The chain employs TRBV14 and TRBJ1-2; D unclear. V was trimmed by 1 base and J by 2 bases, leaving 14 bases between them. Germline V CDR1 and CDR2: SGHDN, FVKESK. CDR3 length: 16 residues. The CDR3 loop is CASSQGPPGGNYGYTF. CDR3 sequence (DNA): TGTGCCAGCAGCCAAGGGCCCCCTGGAGGGAACTATGGCTACACCTTC. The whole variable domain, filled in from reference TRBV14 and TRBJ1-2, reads EAGVTQFPSHSVIEKGQTVTLRCDPISGHDNLYWYRRVMGKEIKFLLHFVKESKQDESGMPNNRFLAERTGGTYSTLKVQPAELEDSGVYFCASSQGPPGGNYGYTFGSGTRLTVV.

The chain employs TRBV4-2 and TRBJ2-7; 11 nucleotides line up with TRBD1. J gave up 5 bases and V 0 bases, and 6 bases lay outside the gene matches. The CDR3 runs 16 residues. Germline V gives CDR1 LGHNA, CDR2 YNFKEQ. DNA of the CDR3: TGTGCCAGCAGCCAAGATATAGGGACAGGGGGGGACGAGCAGTACTTC. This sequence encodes CASSQDIGTGGDEQYF.

The CDR3, as DNA: TGTGCCAGCAGCGGAAAACAGGGACCCGAGCAGTACTTC. Amino acid sequence: CASSGKQGPEQYF. The chain employs TRBV11-3 and TRBJ2-7, with TRBD1 as a possible D gene (6 bases). Trimming took 5 bases from V and 6 from J, leaving 14 bases between them. The CDR3 consists of 13 residues. The germline V gene has CDR1 SGHNT and CDR2 YENEEA.

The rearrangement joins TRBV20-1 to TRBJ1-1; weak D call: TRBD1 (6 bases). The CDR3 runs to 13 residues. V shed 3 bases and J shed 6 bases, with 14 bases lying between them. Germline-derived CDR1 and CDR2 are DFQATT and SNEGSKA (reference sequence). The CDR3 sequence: CSASRTGTPEAFF. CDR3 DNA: TGCAGTGCTAGTCGCACAGGGACCCCTGAAGCTTTCTTT.

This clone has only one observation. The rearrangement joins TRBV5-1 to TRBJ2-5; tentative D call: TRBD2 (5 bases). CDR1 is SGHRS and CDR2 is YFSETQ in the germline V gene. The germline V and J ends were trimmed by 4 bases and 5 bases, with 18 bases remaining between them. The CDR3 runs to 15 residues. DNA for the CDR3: TGCGCCAGCAGCCCCGAGACGGCTAGGAGGGAGACCCAGTACTTC. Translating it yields CASSPETARRETQYF.